This T cell receptor (beta chain) was identified in a study of blood T cell repertoires in COVID-19. Method: immunoSEQ multiplex PCR; TCRdb's copy keeps in-frame clones and lacks some. The table records 350,000 to 500,000 clones, 70% to 90% of them present only once. This receptor was taken from a woman in her late teens or twenties who had been exposed to COVID-19. The specimen sequenced was PBMCs or T cells enriched from blood (not recorded which).

The CDR3 here is CASRGAGTGAYEQYF. In DNA form, the CDR3 reads TGTGCCAGCAGGGGGGCTGGGACAGGGGCCTACGAGCAGTACTTC. The J gene is TRBJ2-7, the V gene TRBV28; 10 bases agree with TRBD1. This CDR3 region has 15 residues. The V segment lost 6 bases and the J segment 2 bases; nucleotides outside the gene matches: 7. CDR1 MDHEN and CDR2 SYDVKM come from the germline V gene.